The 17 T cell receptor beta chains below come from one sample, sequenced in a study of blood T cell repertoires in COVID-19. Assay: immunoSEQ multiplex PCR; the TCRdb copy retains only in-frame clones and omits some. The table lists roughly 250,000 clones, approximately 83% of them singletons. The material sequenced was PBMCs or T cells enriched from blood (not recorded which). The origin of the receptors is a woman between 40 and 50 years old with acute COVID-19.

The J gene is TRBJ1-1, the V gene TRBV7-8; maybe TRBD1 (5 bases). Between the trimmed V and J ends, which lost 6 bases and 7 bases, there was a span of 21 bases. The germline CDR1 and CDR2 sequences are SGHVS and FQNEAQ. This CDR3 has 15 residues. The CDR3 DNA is TGTGCCAGCAGACAACAAAGAACAGGATCCCATGAAGCTTTCTTT. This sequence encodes CASRQQRTGSHEAFF. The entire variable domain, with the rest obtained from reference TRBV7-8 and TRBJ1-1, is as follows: GAGVSQSPRYKVAKRGQDVALRCDPISGHVSLFWYQQALGQGPEFLTYFQNEAQLDKSGLPSDRFFAERPEGSVSTLKIQRTQQEDSAVYLCASRQQRTGSHEAFFGQGTRLTVV.

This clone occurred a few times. CDR3 bases: TGTGCCAGCAGTGACATTACTACAGGGGGCCCCTTGAACACTGAAGCTTTCTTT. Amino acid sequence: CASSDITTGGPLNTEAFF. The J gene is TRBJ1-1, the V gene TRBV28, with 9 bases matching TRBD1. The germline CDR1 and CDR2 sequences are MDHEN and SYDVKM. V lost 5 bases to trimming and J lost 0 bases; unmatched junction nucleotides: 13. CDR3 length: 18 amino acids.

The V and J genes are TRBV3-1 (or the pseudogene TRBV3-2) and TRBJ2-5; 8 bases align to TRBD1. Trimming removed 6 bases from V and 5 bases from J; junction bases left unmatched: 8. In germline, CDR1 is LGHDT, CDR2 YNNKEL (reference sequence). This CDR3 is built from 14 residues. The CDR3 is CASRLSTGAETQYF. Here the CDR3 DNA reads TGTGCCAGCAGATTATCGACAGGGGCGGAGACCCAGTACTTC.

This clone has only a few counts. The CDR3 spells CASSGRTTGGDGYTF. The DNA of the CDR3 is TGTGCCAGCAGCGGGAGGACGACAGGGGGAGACGGCTACACCTTC. The V and J genes are TRBV11-3 and TRBJ1-2, with 9 bases identical to TRBD1. Germline V gives CDR1 SGHNT, CDR2 YENEEA. The CDR3 loop spans 15 amino acids. Trimming took 5 bases from V and 8 from J; bases not matched to a gene: 12.

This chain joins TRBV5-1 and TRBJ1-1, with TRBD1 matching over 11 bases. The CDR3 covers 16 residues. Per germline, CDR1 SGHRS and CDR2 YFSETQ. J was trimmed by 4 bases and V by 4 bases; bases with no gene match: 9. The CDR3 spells CASSKGDRGDRTEAFF. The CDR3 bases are TGCGCCAGCAGCAAAGGGGACAGGGGGGACCGCACTGAAGCTTTCTTT.

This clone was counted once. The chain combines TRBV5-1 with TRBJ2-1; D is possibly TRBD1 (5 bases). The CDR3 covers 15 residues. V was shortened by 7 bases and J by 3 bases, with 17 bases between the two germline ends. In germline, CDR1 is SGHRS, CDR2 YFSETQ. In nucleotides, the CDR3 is TGCGCCAGCGCCAACCTTAAGACAGTCTACAATGAGCAGTTCTTC. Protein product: CASANLKTVYNEQFF.

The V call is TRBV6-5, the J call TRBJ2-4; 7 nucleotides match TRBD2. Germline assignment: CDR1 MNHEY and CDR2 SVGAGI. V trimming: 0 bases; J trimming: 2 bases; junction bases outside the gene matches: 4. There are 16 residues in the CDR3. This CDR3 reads CASSYSASGTKNIQYF. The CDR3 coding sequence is TGTGCCAGCAGTTACTCAGCTAGCGGTACCAAAAACATTCAGTACTTC.

This CDR3 is CASSSGRVLVGYTF. The CDR3 DNA reads as TGTGCCAGTAGCTCAGGCAGGGTATTGGTCGGCTACACCTTC. The rearrangement links TRBV19 to TRBJ1-2; perhaps TRBD1 as D (5 bases). This CDR3 is 14 amino acids long. Germline CDR1 is LNHDA and CDR2 is SQIVND (reference sequence). V shed 6 bases and J shed 8 bases, with 19 bases lying between them.

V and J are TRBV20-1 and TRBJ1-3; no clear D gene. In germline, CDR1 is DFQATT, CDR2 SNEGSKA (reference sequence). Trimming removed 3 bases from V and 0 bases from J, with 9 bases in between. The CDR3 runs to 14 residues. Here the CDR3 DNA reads TGCAGTGCTAGTGTCGGGATCTCTGGAAACACCATATATTTT. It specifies CSASVGISGNTIYF.

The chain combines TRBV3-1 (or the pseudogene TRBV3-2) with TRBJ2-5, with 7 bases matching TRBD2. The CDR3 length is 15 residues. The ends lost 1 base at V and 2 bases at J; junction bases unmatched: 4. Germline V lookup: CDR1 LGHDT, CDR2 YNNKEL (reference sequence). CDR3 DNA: TGTGCCAGCAGCCAAGGGACTAGGATACAAGAGACCCAGTACTTC. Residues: CASSQGTRIQETQYF.

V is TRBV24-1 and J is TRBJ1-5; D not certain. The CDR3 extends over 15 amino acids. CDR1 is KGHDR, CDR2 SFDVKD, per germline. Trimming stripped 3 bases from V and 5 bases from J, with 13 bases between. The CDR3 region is CATSDPGRPDQPQHF. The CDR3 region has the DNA TGTGCCACCAGTGATCCCGGGAGGCCAGATCAGCCCCAGCATTTT.

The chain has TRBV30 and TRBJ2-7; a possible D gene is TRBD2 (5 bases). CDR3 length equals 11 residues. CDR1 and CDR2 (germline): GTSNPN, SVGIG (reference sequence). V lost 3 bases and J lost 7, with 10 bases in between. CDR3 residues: CAWSSSGEQYF. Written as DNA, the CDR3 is TGTGCCTGGAGCTCCTCGGGGGAGCAGTACTTC.

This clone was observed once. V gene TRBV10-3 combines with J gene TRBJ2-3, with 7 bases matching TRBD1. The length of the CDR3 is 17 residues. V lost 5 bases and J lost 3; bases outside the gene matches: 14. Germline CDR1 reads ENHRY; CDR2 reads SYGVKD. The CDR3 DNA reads TGTGCCATCAGTCAAACTCAGACAGGGATGAGAACAGATACGCAGTATTTT. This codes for CAISQTQTGMRTDTQYF.

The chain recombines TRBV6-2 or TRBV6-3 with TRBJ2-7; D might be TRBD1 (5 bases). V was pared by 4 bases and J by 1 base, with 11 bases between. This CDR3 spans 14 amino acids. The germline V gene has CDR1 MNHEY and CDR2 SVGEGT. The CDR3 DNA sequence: TGTGCCAGCAGTTCCTTGGACAAGTCCTACGAGCAGTACTTC. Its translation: CASSSLDKSYEQYF.

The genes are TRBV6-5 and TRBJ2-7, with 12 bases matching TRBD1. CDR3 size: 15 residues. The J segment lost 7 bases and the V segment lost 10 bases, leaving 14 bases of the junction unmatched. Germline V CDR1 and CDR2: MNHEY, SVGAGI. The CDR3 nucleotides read TGTGCCACCCAGGGGGGGGGACAGGGGGCGTTGGAGCAGTACTTC. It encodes CATQGGGQGALEQYF.

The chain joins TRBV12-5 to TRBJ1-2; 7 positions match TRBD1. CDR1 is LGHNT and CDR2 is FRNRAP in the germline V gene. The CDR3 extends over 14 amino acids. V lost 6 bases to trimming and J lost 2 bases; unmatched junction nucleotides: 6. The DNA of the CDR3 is TGTGCTAGTGGAGCAGGGGGAACCAACTATGGCTACACCTTC. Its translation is CASGAGGTNYGYTF.

This CDR3 reads CASRETSGRPNEQFF. In DNA form, the CDR3 reads TGCGCCAGCAGGGAGACTAGCGGGAGGCCCAATGAGCAGTTCTTC. The V gene is TRBV5-1, the J gene TRBJ2-1; 13 positions match TRBD2. Per the germline V gene, CDR1 is SGHRS and CDR2 is YFSETQ. The V segment lost 5 bases and the J segment 6 bases; nucleotides outside the gene matches: 5. CDR3 size: 15 residues. The full variable domain, completed using reference TRBV5-1 and TRBJ2-1, is KAGVTQTPRYLIKTRGQQVTLSCSPISGHRSVSWYQQTPGQGLQFLFEYFSETQRNKGNFPGRFSGRQFSNSRSEMNVSTLELGDSALYLCASRETSGRPNEQFFGPGTRLTVL.